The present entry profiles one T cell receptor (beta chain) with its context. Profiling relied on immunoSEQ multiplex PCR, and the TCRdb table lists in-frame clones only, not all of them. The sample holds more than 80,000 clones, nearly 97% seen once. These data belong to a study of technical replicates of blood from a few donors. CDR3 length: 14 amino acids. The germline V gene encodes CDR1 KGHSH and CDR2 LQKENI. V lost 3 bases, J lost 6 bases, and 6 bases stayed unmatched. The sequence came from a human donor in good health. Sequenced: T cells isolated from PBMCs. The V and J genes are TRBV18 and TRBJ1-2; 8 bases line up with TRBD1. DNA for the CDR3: TGTGCCAGCTCACCTCCGGGACAGGCTCATGGCTACACCTTC. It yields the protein CASSPPGQAHGYTF.